The T cell receptor beta chain described here comes from a study of CD8 T cells in ankylosing spondylitis. From the 5' RACE reads, TCRdb called clonotypes with MiXCR, one entry per CDR3 protein. The data contain about 24,000 distinct CDR3 sequences, 10% to 15% of them singletons. Trimming shortened V by 5 bases and J by 5 bases, and 11 bases separated the two germline ends. There are 13 residues in the CDR3. Germline V lookup: CDR1 SGHRS, CDR2 YFSETQ. This clonotype appeared a few times. The sequence derives from a male donor with ankylosing spondylitis or in good health (not recorded which). Sequences were obtained from blood. The chain combines TRBV5-1 with TRBJ2-1; tentatively, D is TRBD1 (6 bases). CDR3 loop: CASRDRTDNEQFF. The CDR3 nucleotides are TGCGCCAGCAGGGACAGAACCGACAATGAGCAGTTCTTC.